A single sample is the source of the 17 T cell receptor beta chains below, sequenced in a study of lymphopenia after photon versus proton radiotherapy (dated by TCRdb to between 2019 and 2020). Library method: the immunoSEQ multiplex PCR assay. TCRdb took this table from immuneACCESS and kept in-frame rearrangements with V and J called. Such tables lack part of the clones; where checked against another copy, unresolved V genes explain under half of the gap, and the rest is unexplained. The sample table holds 35,000 to 40,000 clones, of which under 90% were seen once. The ten top clones hold around 2.9% of the sample. The sequences come from peripheral blood, collected from a patient treated with photon-based radiotherapy. These receptor sequences come from a man in his fifties or sixties with gastric cancer.

This sequence joins TRBV5-4 and TRBJ1-4; 9 bases are shared with TRBD1. J gave up 7 bases and V 4 bases, and 5 bases lay outside the gene matches. Germline CDR1 reads SGHNT; CDR2 reads YYREEE (reference sequence). This CDR3 comprises 14 residues. The CDR3 sequence: CASSGGQGLEKLFF. The CDR3 coding sequence is TGTGCCAGCAGCGGCGGACAGGGGCTTGAAAAACTGTTTTTT.

The J gene is TRBJ2-7, the V gene TRBV7-8; D call uncertain. Germline CDR1 reads SGHVS; CDR2 reads FQNEAQ. This CDR3 has 11 amino acids. V lost 5 bases and J 5 bases, leaving 7 bases between the germline ends. The CDR3 protein is CASSDLNEQYF. DNA for the CDR3: TGTGCCAGCAGCGACTTAAACGAGCAGTACTTC. Drawing the rest from reference TRBV7-8 and TRBJ2-7, the complete variable domain is GAGVSQSPRYKVAKRGQDVALRCDPISGHVSLFWYQQALGQGPEFLTYFQNEAQLDKSGLPSDRFFAERPEGSVSTLKIQRTQQEDSAVYLCASSDLNEQYFGPGTRLTVT.

The J gene is TRBJ2-3, the V gene TRBV7-3; perhaps TRBD1 as D (6 bases). Germline V lookup: CDR1 SGHTA, CDR2 FQGTGA. V dropped 6 bases and J dropped 2 bases, with 12 bases sitting between them. CDR3 length equals 14 residues. DNA of the CDR3: TGTGCCAGCAGTCGTACAGGGTCCACAGATACGCAGTATTTT. This sequence encodes CASSRTGSTDTQYF.

The chain uses TRBV7-2 and TRBJ2-7, with 9 nucleotides matching TRBD1. The germline V gene has CDR1 SGHTA and CDR2 FQGNSA. The length of the CDR3 is 14 residues. The ends lost 7 bases at V and 4 bases at J; junction bases unmatched: 8. CDR3 coding DNA: TGTGCCAGCACCCTAAGACAGGGGGGGTACGAGCAGTACTTC. It is translated as CASTLRQGGYEQYF.

V is TRBV18 and J is TRBJ1-5; TRBD1 matches 7 bases. The CDR3 runs 14 residues. V trimming: 3 bases; J trimming: 2 bases; junction bases outside the gene matches: 1. The V gene's germline CDR1 is KGHSH and CDR2 LQKENI. The CDR3, as DNA: TGTGCCAGCTCACCCGGACAGGGCAATCAGCCCCAGCATTTT. Residues: CASSPGQGNQPQHF.

This clone was seen a single time. The rearrangement uses TRBV4-2 and TRBJ1-4; D perhaps matches TRBD1 (5 bases). CDR3 size: 13 residues. V dropped 3 bases and J dropped 8 bases, with 10 bases sitting between them. In germline, CDR1 is LGHNA, CDR2 YNFKEQ. CDR3 residues: CASSQSGREKLFF. CDR3 nucleotide sequence: TGTGCCAGCAGCCAGTCAGGGCGCGAAAAACTGTTTTTT.

The CDR3, as DNA: TGTGCCAGCAGCATCAGGGGTACGGCGAACACCGGGGAGCTGTTTTTT. Its protein is CASSIRGTANTGELFF. The chain uses TRBV7-9 and TRBJ2-2; D is possibly TRBD1 (6 bases). The CDR3 is made up of 16 amino acids. The germline CDR1 and CDR2 sequences are SEHNR and FQNEAQ (reference sequence). Trimming took off 5 bases at V and 0 bases at J, with 13 bases between the two ends.

This clone was seen only a few times. V is TRBV30 and J is TRBJ1-5; D may be TRBD1 (5 bases). Germline V gene lookup returns CDR1 GTSNPN and CDR2 SVGIG (reference sequence). The CDR3 extends over 16 amino acids. The germline V and J ends were trimmed by 0 bases and 6 bases, with 18 bases remaining between them. CDR3 region: CAWSVKGLRAGQPQHF. DNA for the CDR3: TGTGCCTGGAGTGTTAAGGGACTGCGGGCAGGTCAGCCCCAGCATTTT.

This chain connects TRBV29-1 to TRBJ1-2; 8 bases fit TRBD1. Germline-derived CDR1 and CDR2 are SQVTM and ANQGSEA. The CDR3 totals 10 residues. The ends lost 7 bases at V and 7 bases at J; junction bases unmatched: 2. The chain's CDR3 is CSAGTGGYTF. The CDR3, as DNA: TGCAGCGCCGGGACAGGTGGCTACACCTTC. The full variable domain, its missing parts supplied by reference TRBV29-1 and TRBJ1-2, is SAVISQKPSRDICQRGTSLTIQCQVDSQVTMMFWYRQQPGQSLTLIATANQGSEATYESGFVIDKFPISRPNLTFSTLTVSNMSPEDSSIYLCSAGTGGYTFGSGTRLTVV.

A few counts support this clone. The chain uses TRBV19 and TRBJ1-5; D is perhaps TRBD1 (5 bases). The V gene lost 4 bases and the J gene lost 5 bases, with 12 bases spanning the gap. There are 14 residues in the CDR3. Germline CDR1 reads LNHDA; CDR2 reads SQIVND (reference sequence). CDR3: CASSKTVGDQPQHF. Written as DNA, the CDR3 is TGTGCCAGTAGTAAGACAGTGGGGGATCAGCCCCAGCATTTT.

V is TRBV11-1 and J is TRBJ2-5; 9 bases map to TRBD2. The length of the CDR3 is 15 residues. Germline-derived CDR1 and CDR2 are SGHAT and FQDESV (reference sequence). V was pared by 4 bases and J by 2 bases, with 5 bases of the junction left unmatched. CDR3 amino acids: CASSSTSGPQETQYF. The CDR3 nucleotides read TGTGCCAGCAGCTCTACTAGCGGGCCTCAAGAGACCCAGTACTTC. Together with reference TRBV11-1 and TRBJ2-5, the CDR3 gives the full variable domain: EAEVAQSPRYKITEKSQAVAFWCDPISGHATLYWYRQILGQGPELLVQFQDESVVDDSQLPKDRFSAERLKGVDSTLKIQPAELGDSAMYLCASSSTSGPQETQYFGPGTRLLVL.

The chain joins TRBV27 to TRBJ2-3, with D perhaps assigned TRBD1 or TRBD2 (6 bases each). Trimming removed 10 bases at V and 3 bases at J, with 26 bases between. In germline, CDR1 is MNHEY, CDR2 SMNVEV (reference sequence). The CDR3 loop spans 17 amino acids. The CDR3 region is CATPGPPPRRGTDTQYF. CDR3 bases: TGTGCCACCCCGGGACCCCCTCCGAGGAGGGGGACAGATACGCAGTATTTT.

This clone was recorded only once. The chain recombines TRBV4-1 with TRBJ2-1; 11 bases match TRBD2. CDR1 is MGHRA and CDR2 is YSYEKL in the germline V gene. Trimming took 1 base from V and 5 from J; bases not matched to a gene: 10. This CDR3 region has 18 residues. The CDR3 loop reads CASSQAPFLAGGHNEQFF. CDR3 bases: TGCGCCAGCAGCCAAGCTCCATTTCTAGCGGGAGGCCACAATGAGCAGTTCTTC.

V gene TRBV9 combines with J gene TRBJ1-5, with D uncertain. There are 15 residues in the CDR3. Trimming left V 4 bases short and J 9 bases short, with 20 bases between. Germline assignment: CDR1 SGDLS and CDR2 YYNGEE. CDR3 sequence: CASSPQDGAIGPQHF. In nucleotides, the CDR3 is TGTGCCAGCAGCCCCCAAGACGGAGCTATAGGGCCCCAGCATTTT.

Only one count was recorded for this clone. The V gene is TRBV5-1, the J gene TRBJ1-2; no clear D gene. Trimming cost V 4 bases and J 8 bases, with 12 bases left between them. The CDR3 is made up of 12 amino acids. Germline V gene sequence: CDR1 SGHRS, CDR2 YFSETQ. The CDR3 region is CASSVGREGYTF. CDR3 nucleotides: TGCGCCAGCAGCGTAGGGAGGGAAGGCTACACCTTC.

There are a few counts of this clone. The CDR3 nucleotides read TGTGCCAGCAGTTACGACGGGACAGGGGGTAATGGCTACACCTTC. Protein product: CASSYDGTGGNGYTF. The chain combines TRBV6-5 with TRBJ1-2; 11 positions match TRBD1. The CDR3 spans 15 residues. The V gene's germline CDR1 is MNHEY and CDR2 SVGAGI. Trimming removed 2 bases from V and 6 bases from J; junction bases left unmatched: 5.

V and J are TRBV30 and TRBJ1-1; TRBD1 might be the D (5 bases). With 1 base removed from V and 5 bases from J, the gap between germline ends came to 11 bases. This CDR3 has 13 residues. Germline assignment: CDR1 GTSNPN and CDR2 SVGIG (reference sequence). CDR3 region: CAWSEVQATEAFF. CDR3 sequence (DNA): TGTGCCTGGAGTGAGGTACAGGCGACTGAAGCTTTCTTT.